This T cell receptor (beta chain) was profiled in a study of blood T cells in healthy people across ages. With V trimmed by 6 bases and J by 2 bases, 6 bases remained unmatched. The CDR3 length is 14 residues. Germline V gene data show CDR1 as SGHRS and CDR2 as YFSETQ. A sample-barcoded 5' primer and a J-beta primer mix were used in a second PCR of roughly 6 to 11 cycles. Each of the samples gave a minimum of 2.5 million paired-end reads that contained CDR3. TCRdb fed the 5' RACE reads into MiXCR, producing one record per CDR3 protein. The sample has 590,000 or so distinct CDR3 sequences; 25% to 35% are singletons. Study observations and caveats: The study found more naive CD4+ cells and higher diversity in long-lived than aged donors. While age rose, TCR beta diversity per million T cells dropped in a roughly linear way.

In the case of this clonotype: The antigen is undetermined.

Sequencing input: blood. This clonotype originated in an elderly woman in good health. V and J are TRBV5-1 and TRBJ2-3; 7 nucleotides line up with TRBD1. The CDR3 reads CASTRQGYTDTQYF. CDR3 sequence (DNA): TGCGCCAGCACTCGACAGGGCTACACAGATACGCAGTATTTT.